Detailed here is one TCR beta chain. The antigen it recognizes is unknown. Base qualities were left out, and no much larger clone turns up one base away. The germline V gene supplies CDR1 SGDLS and CDR2 YYNGEE. The CDR3 contains 14 residues, cysteine and phenylalanine counted. Only the CDR3 region is kept as DNA, spanning 42 bases read in frame from base 1. V is shortened by 2 bases, J by 3 bases, and the region joining them spans 12 bases. These data are taken from a study of long-term antiretroviral therapy in people with HIV (dated by TCRdb to 2021 to 2024). Broadly, across the study: The earliest samples were collected roughly a decade before the 2015 WHO recommendation for immediate ART, at a time when ART was usually postponed until CD4 counts fell. Test extractions of a monoclonal T-cell line alongside about 35 polyclonal samples showed no cross-contamination during QIAcube processing. From some 28 adults with confirmed HIV infection, the cohort provided around 180 cryopreserved PBMC samples, gathered serially across a mean of roughly 6 years (range 1-12). Of the roughly 30 participants with HIV, some 12 were female. This retrospective serial study examined whether starting ART and sustained HIV suppression were associated with changes in the composition and diversity of the TRB repertoire in peripheral blood.

The full study reports these points: Limited PBMC availability meant only the TCR beta chain was sequenced, without alpha chain pairing. The samples span the years 2004 to 2017, and the ART regimens used may be less effective than current regimens. Inferences about post-ART repertoire changes were limited because no data were available on ART adherence, viral resistance or therapy changes. HIV repertoires had narrower CDR3 length ranges than controls, and the network structure suggested an antigen-experienced repertoire that shifted only slightly toward naive after ART. Because cell numbers in pre-ART samples were limited, unsorted PBMC were profiled instead of sorted CD4+ and CD8+ T cells. A significant increase in TRB diversity was found to be associated with ART initiation, although TRB diversity was observed to remain significantly below that of transplant donor controls even after long-term ART. Expanded TRB clones identified before ART initiation dominated the repertoire across all time points, though the dominance fluctuated and decreased in many PLHIV after ART.

The immunoSEQ hsTCRB v3.0 assay was used at survey level resolution to sequence the TRB variable region. A depth of about 40,000-55,000 T-cell genomes per sample was targeted for TRB sequencing. Pooled TRB libraries were sequenced on an Illumina MiSeq with a v3 150-cycle kit. In the source study's methods: Repertoire analysis was performed in R inside a reproducible Nextflow workflow that covered QC, data transformation and analysis. LymphoSeq2, an R package for exploring AIRR-Seq data, was used to implement the custom analyses. A few samples yielding fewer than 5000 total TRB sequences were excluded, leaving about 190 analyzed HIV repertoires. Among the 188 retained HIV repertoires, about 57 were collected before ART initiation and approximately 130 were collected after ART initiation. Repertoires were downsampled to 5000 TRB nucleotide sequences, and summary statistics were averaged over 100 downsampling iterations. Only TRB sequences with CDR3 regions of at least seven amino acids were retained for analysis. Diversity was measured with a Shannon entropy-derived clonality score and the Gini coefficient. In repertoire networks, the top 5000 CDR3 amino acid sequences were linked whenever an edit distance of one separated two sequences. For TRB CDR3 amino acid sequences, GLIPH2 was used to predict antigen specificity groups and MHC restriction. To flag known CMV, EBV, HIV or tissue antigen associations, CDR3 amino acid sequences were matched against VDJdb and McPAS-TCR. Pre-ART, post-ART and control groups were compared with Wilcoxon signed-rank tests and Holm-Bonferroni correction. In its TCRdb copy, this immuneACCESS table keeps in-frame sequences only and misses some clones. Where compared with another copy, unresolved V genes explain less than half of these, and the others have no known cause. That table supplies the V and J calls and clone size; D and trimming were determined from the DNA. The sample yields over 35,000 clones; roughly 90% were counted once. The top ten clones comprise less than 4% of the sample.

Inclusion was restricted to participants for whom at least one PBMC sample before ART initiation and at least two post-ART samples were available. All participants with HIV were treated in the United States of America. Before DNA extraction, cryopreserved samples of about 0.95-11 million PBMC were thawed and then washed. At the time of the earliest PBMC sample, participants with HIV were aged between roughly 23 and 60 years. Per participant, PBMC samples came from 1-4 timepoints prior to ART initiation and 2-8 timepoints following ART initiation, for a median of 7 samples. For every participant, serial HIV viral load, CD4+ T-cell count, ART history and demographic data were obtained. Genomic DNA was extracted from unsorted PBMC with a Qiagen kit on a QIAcube, processed in batches of 12 samples.

Specimen: unsorted PBMCs, collected just before starting antiretroviral therapy. The sequence was obtained from a woman under 30 with HIV. The sequence links TRBV9 to TRBJ2-7; the best D guess is TRBD2, with 6 bases matching. At the DNA level, the sequence is TGTGCCAGCAGCGTTGCCGGGACTGGCTACGAGCAGTACTTC. This codes for CASSVAGTGYEQYF. The full variable domain, completed from the reference TRBV9 and TRBJ2-7 proteins outside the CDR3, reads DSGVTQTPKHLITATGQRVTLRCSPRSGDLSVYWYQQSLDQGLQFLIQYYNGEERAKGNILERFSAQQFPDLHSELNLSSLELGDSALYFCASSVAGTGYEQYFGPGTRLTVT.